The clone carrying this T cell receptor (beta chain) was seen repeatedly, ten times or more. This CDR3 is 13 amino acids long. With 3 bases removed from V and 2 bases from J, the gap between germline ends came to 7 bases. The germline V gene has CDR1 MNHEY and CDR2 SMNVEV (reference sequence). This sample is drawn from a study of T-cell reconstitution after alpha-beta-depleted transplantation in children. This sample's TCRbeta library carried unique molecular identifier barcodes. A single record per CDR3 protein comes from TCRdb applying MiXCR to the PCR reads. The data show 200,000 to 300,000 distinct CDR3 sequences, with 9.5% to 15% seen just once and over 2.5% held by the top ten.

Sample: PBMCs from the stem cell graft donor, taken from the stem cell graft. This TCR derives from a human donor who donated a stem cell graft to a child with acute lymphoblastic leukemia. V gene TRBV27 combines with J gene TRBJ1-2, with D unclear. Written as DNA, the CDR3 is TGTGCCAGCAGTTTTGGCAGGAACTATGGCTACACCTTC. This translates into CASSFGRNYGYTF.